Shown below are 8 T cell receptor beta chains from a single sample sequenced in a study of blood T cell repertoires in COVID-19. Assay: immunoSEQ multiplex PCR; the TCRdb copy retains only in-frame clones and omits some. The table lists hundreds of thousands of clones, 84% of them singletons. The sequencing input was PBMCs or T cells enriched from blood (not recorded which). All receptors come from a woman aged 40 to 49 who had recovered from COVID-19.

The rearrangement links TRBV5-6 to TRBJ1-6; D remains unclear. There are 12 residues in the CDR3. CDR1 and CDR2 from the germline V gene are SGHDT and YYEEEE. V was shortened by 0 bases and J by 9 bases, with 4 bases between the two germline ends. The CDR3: CASSLGASPLHF. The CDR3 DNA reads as TGTGCCAGCAGCTTGGGAGCTTCACCCCTCCACTTT.

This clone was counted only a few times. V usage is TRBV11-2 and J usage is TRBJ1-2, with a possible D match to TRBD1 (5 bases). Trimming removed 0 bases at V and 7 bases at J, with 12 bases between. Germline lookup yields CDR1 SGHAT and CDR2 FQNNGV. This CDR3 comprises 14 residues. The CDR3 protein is CASSLDAGLGGYTF. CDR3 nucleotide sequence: TGTGCCAGCAGCTTAGACGCAGGGCTGGGTGGCTACACCTTC.

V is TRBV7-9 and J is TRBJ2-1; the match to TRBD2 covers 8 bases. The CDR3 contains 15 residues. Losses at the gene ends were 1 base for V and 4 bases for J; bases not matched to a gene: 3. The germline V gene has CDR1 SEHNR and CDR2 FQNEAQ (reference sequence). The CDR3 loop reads CASSLVAGLYNEQFF. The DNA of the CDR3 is TGTGCCAGCAGCTTAGTAGCGGGATTATACAATGAGCAGTTCTTC.

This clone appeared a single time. CDR3 sequence (DNA): TGTGCCAGCAGCTCCATCCCCAGGGGGCGGACTGAAGCTTTCTTT. This codes for CASSSIPRGRTEAFF. The rearrangement uses TRBV7-9 and TRBJ1-1, with 8 bases aligning to TRBD1. CDR1 is SEHNR and CDR2 is FQNEAQ in the germline V gene (reference sequence). CDR3 length: 15 residues. The trim removed 4 bases at V and 5 bases at J, leaving 9 bases unmatched.

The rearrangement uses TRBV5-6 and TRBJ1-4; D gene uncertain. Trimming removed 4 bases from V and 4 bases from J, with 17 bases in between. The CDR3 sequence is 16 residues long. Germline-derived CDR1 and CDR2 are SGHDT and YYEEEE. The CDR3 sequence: CASSRRTGRNNEKLFF. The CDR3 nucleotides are TGTGCCAGCAGCCGTCGAACGGGTCGGAATAATGAAAAACTGTTTTTT.

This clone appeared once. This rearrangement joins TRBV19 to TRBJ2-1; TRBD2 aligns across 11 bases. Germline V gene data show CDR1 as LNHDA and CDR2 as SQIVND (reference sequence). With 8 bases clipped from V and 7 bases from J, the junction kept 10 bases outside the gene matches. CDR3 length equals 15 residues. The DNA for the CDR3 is TGTGCCAGTGGGACTAGCGGCCCCCCGAGGAATGAGCAGTTCTTC. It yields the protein CASGTSGPPRNEQFF.

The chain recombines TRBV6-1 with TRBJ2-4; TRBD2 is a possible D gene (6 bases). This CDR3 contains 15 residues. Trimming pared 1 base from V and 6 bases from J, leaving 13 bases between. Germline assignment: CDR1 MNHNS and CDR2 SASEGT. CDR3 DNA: TGTGCCAGCAGTGAAGTACAGGAGGGGCGAAACATTCAGTACTTC. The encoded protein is CASSEVQEGRNIQYF.

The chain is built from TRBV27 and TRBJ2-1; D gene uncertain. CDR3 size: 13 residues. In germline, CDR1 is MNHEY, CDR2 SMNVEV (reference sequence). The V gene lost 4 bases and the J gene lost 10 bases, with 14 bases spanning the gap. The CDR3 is CASSSKARSEQFF. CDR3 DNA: TGTGCCAGCAGTTCAAAAGCCCGGAGCGAGCAGTTCTTC.